What follows are 9 T cell receptor beta chains derived from one specimen sequenced in a study of T cell changes during pregnancy in multiple sclerosis. Sequencing was performed with immunoSEQ multiplex PCR; in TCRdb, only in-frame clones are kept and a portion is missing. Altogether 38,000 or so clones are present, around 93% being singletons, with the ten largest covering about 0.4%. Here the sequenced sample was CD4+ T cells from peripheral blood mononuclear cells, taken in the first trimester of pregnancy. These receptors all stem from a female donor with multiple sclerosis, enrolled in a pregnancy study.

The rearrangement joins TRBV19 to TRBJ1-1; TRBD1 aligns across 8 bases. CDR1 and CDR2 from the germline V gene are LNHDA and SQIVND (reference sequence). This CDR3 has 13 amino acids. Trimming removed 5 bases from V and 8 bases from J; junction bases left unmatched: 7. CDR3 sequence reads: CASSPWTGPEAFF. The DNA for the CDR3 is TGTGCCAGTAGTCCCTGGACAGGGCCCGAAGCTTTCTTT. Full variable domain (missing parts from reference TRBV19 and TRBJ1-1): DGGITQSPKYLFRKEGQNVTLSCEQNLNHDAMYWYRQDPGQGLRLIYYSQIVNDFQKGDIAEGYSVSREKKESFPLTVTSAQKNPTAFYLCASSPWTGPEAFFGQGTRLTVV.

The V gene is TRBV2, the J gene TRBJ2-5; 11 nucleotides agree with TRBD2. The V and J ends lost 5 bases and 3 bases, in that order; junction bases with no gene match: 2. The CDR3 has 14 residues. Germline CDR1 is SNHLY and CDR2 is FYNNEI. The CDR3 region is CASSKTSGEETQYF. The CDR3 DNA reads as TGTGCCAGCAGTAAGACTAGCGGGGAAGAGACCCAGTACTTC.

The V and J genes are TRBV19 and TRBJ1-2; 7 bases align to TRBD1. Germline CDR1 reads LNHDA; CDR2 reads SQIVND (reference sequence). This CDR3 contains 13 residues. The trim removed 9 bases at V and 4 bases at J, leaving 8 bases unmatched. The DNA for the CDR3 is TGTGCCAGCCGACAGGGCTTGGTCTATGGCTACACCTTC. Amino acids: CASRQGLVYGYTF.

The J gene is TRBJ1-6, the V gene TRBV5-1; 10 nucleotides line up with TRBD1. J was trimmed by 9 bases and V by 4 bases; bases with no gene match: 7. This CDR3 spans 15 amino acids. Germline CDR1 reads SGHRS; CDR2 reads YFSETQ. CDR3 sequence reads: CASSPGQGMVSPLHF. The CDR3 nucleotides are TGCGCCAGCAGCCCGGGACAGGGGATGGTTTCACCCCTCCACTTT.

The genes are TRBV4-2 and TRBJ2-3, with D tentatively TRBD2 (6 bases). The CDR3 runs to 16 residues. Germline V CDR1 and CDR2: LGHNA, YNFKEQ. Trimming cost V 0 bases and J 2 bases, with 12 bases left between them. The CDR3 reads CASSQDPGLNTDTQYF. The CDR3 nucleotides read TGTGCCAGCAGCCAAGATCCGGGACTGAACACAGATACGCAGTATTTT.

The J gene is TRBJ1-5, the V gene TRBV18; 7 bases match TRBD1. V was clipped by 4 bases and J by 4 bases; unmatched bases: 10. The CDR3 spans 16 residues. Germline V gene sequence: CDR1 KGHSH, CDR2 LQKENI. The CDR3 reads CASSQSTGQGNQPQHF. DNA for the CDR3: TGTGCCAGCTCACAATCGACAGGGCAAGGGAATCAGCCCCAGCATTTT.

The genes are TRBV6-5 and TRBJ1-2; no clear D. V dropped 0 bases and J dropped 4 bases, with 6 bases sitting between them. Per the germline V gene, CDR1 is MNHEY and CDR2 is SVGAGI. The CDR3 has 13 residues. Here the CDR3 DNA reads TGTGCCAGCAGTTACTCGCCGGTCTATGGCTACACCTTC. It translates to CASSYSPVYGYTF.

This clone was counted only a few times. V gene TRBV6-5 combines with J gene TRBJ1-2; 8 positions agree with TRBD1. After removal of 6 bases from V and 8 bases from J, the junction contained 8 bases not matched to a gene. The CDR3 extends over 13 amino acids. CDR1 is MNHEY, CDR2 SVGAGI, per germline. Here the CDR3 DNA reads TGTGCCAGCAGGAAGGACAGGGAAGGAGGCTACACCTTC. Encoded protein: CASRKDREGGYTF.

The chain employs TRBV11-2 and TRBJ2-7; 9 bases align to TRBD1. With 2 bases clipped from V and 4 bases from J, the junction kept 6 bases outside the gene matches. The CDR3 is 15 residues long. Germline lookup yields CDR1 SGHAT and CDR2 FQNNGV. Here the CDR3 reads CASSLLGTGTYEQYF. CDR3 in DNA: TGTGCCAGCAGCTTATTGGGGACAGGGACTTACGAGCAGTACTTC.